These T cell receptor beta chains were read from a single sample in a study of blood T cell repertoires in COVID-19. Assay: immunoSEQ multiplex PCR; the TCRdb copy retains only in-frame clones and omits some. Among about 110,000 clones listed, around 90% were seen once. The sequenced sample consisted of peripheral blood. These receptors came from a woman between 50 and 59 years old with acute or convalescent COVID-19. Each CDR3 is given with its conserved first and last residue. Fields, in order: D gene, J gene, V gene, clone size, CDR3 protein, CDR3 DNA. A D gene is named only where the DNA matches it firmly. Rows may omit the clone size; those that give it use once, few, many or a size class.

d_call: NA
j_call: TRBJ2-7
v_call: TRBV6-1
clone_size: NA
cdr3_aa: CASAKIRVYEQYF
cdr3_nt: TGTGCCAGCGCTAAAATCAGGGTCTACGAGCAGTACTTC

d_call: NA
j_call: TRBJ1-5
v_call: TRBV28
clone_size: NA
cdr3_aa: CASSLRQISGSNQPQHF
cdr3_nt: TGTGCCAGCAGTTTACGGCAAATATCGGGGAGCAATCAGCCCCAGCATTTT

d_call: NA
j_call: TRBJ1-2
v_call: TRBV14
clone_size: once
cdr3_aa: CASSQTGTPTYYGYTF
cdr3_nt: TGTGCCAGCAGCCAAACGGGGACACCGACCTACTATGGCTACACCTTC

d_call: TRBD1
j_call: TRBJ2-7
v_call: TRBV28
clone_size: NA
cdr3_aa: CASSLGDSGEYF
cdr3_nt: TGTGCCAGCAGTTTAGGGGACAGTGGGGAATACTTC

d_call: TRBD1
j_call: TRBJ1-2
v_call: TRBV29-1
clone_size: once
cdr3_aa: CSAVGTGRVGYGYTF
cdr3_nt: TGCAGCGCTGTCGGGACAGGGCGGGTGGGCTATGGCTACACCTTC

d_call: NA
j_call: TRBJ1-5
v_call: TRBV4-1
clone_size: NA
cdr3_aa: CASSQEEGQPQHF
cdr3_nt: TGCGCCAGCAGCCAAGAAGAGGGTCAGCCCCAGCATTTT

d_call: NA
j_call: TRBJ2-5
v_call: TRBV2
clone_size: NA
cdr3_aa: CASSESVQETQYF
cdr3_nt: TGTGCCAGCAGTGAGTCTGTACAAGAGACCCAGTACTTC

d_call: TRBD2
j_call: TRBJ2-5
v_call: TRBV5-1
clone_size: NA
cdr3_aa: CASSWGAGAQETQYF
cdr3_nt: TGCGCCAGCAGCTGGGGAGCGGGGGCCCAAGAGACCCAGTACTTC

d_call: TRBD1
j_call: TRBJ1-1
v_call: TRBV6-5
clone_size: NA
cdr3_aa: CASSYIRTGYTEAFF
cdr3_nt: TGTGCCAGCAGTTACATCAGGACAGGGTACACTGAAGCTTTCTTT

d_call: NA
j_call: TRBJ1-2
v_call: TRBV4-3
clone_size: NA
cdr3_aa: CASSQDGALSGVYGYTF
cdr3_nt: TGCGCCAGCAGCCAAGATGGTGCTCTCTCGGGGGTATATGGCTACACCTTC

d_call: TRBD1
j_call: TRBJ1-2
v_call: TRBV7-8
clone_size: few
cdr3_aa: CASSHSTGDYGYTF
cdr3_nt: TGTGCCAGCAGCCATTCGACAGGGGACTATGGCTACACCTTC

d_call: NA
j_call: TRBJ1-3
v_call: TRBV9
clone_size: NA
cdr3_aa: CASSVGDFSGNTIYF
cdr3_nt: TGTGCCAGCAGCGTAGGGGACTTCTCTGGAAACACCATATATTTT

d_call: NA
j_call: TRBJ2-7
v_call: TRBV15
clone_size: NA
cdr3_aa: CATSRDIARGEQYF
cdr3_nt: TGTGCCACCAGCAGAGATATCGCCCGGGGCGAGCAGTACTTC

d_call: NA
j_call: TRBJ2-1
v_call: TRBV28
clone_size: NA
cdr3_aa: CASSYPSLSANNEQFF
cdr3_nt: TGTGCCAGCAGTTATCCTAGCCTGTCCGCTAACAATGAGCAGTTCTTC

d_call: NA
j_call: TRBJ2-4
v_call: TRBV3-1/TRBV3-2
clone_size: NA
cdr3_aa: CASSQKREDKNIQYF
cdr3_nt: TGTGCCAGCAGCCAAAAGAGGGAGGATAAAAACATTCAGTACTTC